Detailed here is one TCR beta chain. At the survey level, the v3.0 immunoSEQ assay was run. Sequencing was performed with immunoSEQ multiplex PCR; in TCRdb, only in-frame clones are kept and a portion is missing. The data show nearly 20,000 clones, 75% to 85% seen once. This sample was taken from a study of long-term antiretroviral therapy in people with HIV. Across the whole study: Collection dates of the earliest samples fall about a decade before the 2015 immediate-ART recommendation.

This CDR3 is built from 15 residues. V was cut by 4 bases and J by 1 base, with 14 bases left in between. Germline V lookup: CDR1 SGHNT, CDR2 YYREEE (reference sequence). Per individual, the PBMC samples numbered at least one pre-ART and at least two post-ART. The source was unsorted PBMCs, collected 0.2 years after starting antiretroviral therapy. The source of this sequence is a woman aged 40 to 55 with HIV. The V gene is TRBV5-4, the J gene TRBJ1-1, with D hard to call. CDR3 sequence (DNA): TGTGCCAGCAGCCTACTTTTACCCGGGAACACTGAAGCTTTCTTT. It codes for CASSLLLPGNTEAFF.